The subject of this entry is one T cell receptor (beta chain). This record comes from a study of blood T cell repertoires in COVID-19. Study in general: Acute and convalescent COVID-19 specimens originated in the United States, Italy and Spain. PBMCs, B-cell-depleted T cells, or T cells were the source of the cDNA or gDNA that made up the material.

The V and J ends lost 6 bases and 5 bases respectively, with 10 bases between them. There are 12 residues in the CDR3. Per the original methods: For nucleated cells, counts were estimated from reference gene primer amplification. Here immunoSEQ multiplex PCR was the method, and the copy in TCRdb shows in-frame clones only, minus some. V, J and clone size reflect that table, while D and trimming were determined from the DNA. The sample holds fewer than 250,000 clones; 83% are singletons and the top ten take around 6%. The chain recombines TRBV12-3 or TRBV12-4 with TRBJ1-1; the D is unclear. What was sequenced was peripheral blood. The clonotype comes from a human donor in a cohort sampled during active COVID-19. The CDR3 DNA is TGTGCCAGCAGCCCTACGCCGACTGAAGCTTTCTTT. This sequence encodes CASSPTPTEAFF.